Listed here are 29 T cell receptor beta chains from one sample, sequenced in a study of T cell clonality in common variable immunodeficiency. Notes on the study in general: Fewer deletions and N-nucleotide insertions were reportedly seen in common variable immunodeficiency TCR beta sequences.

Using immunoSEQ multiplex PCR, the repertoire was profiled, and TCRdb retains in-frame clones only, with some absent. Recorded here are roughly 12,000 clones, none singletons. These receptors' antigens are unknown. What was sequenced was peripheral blood mononuclear cells. These receptors were taken from a human donor with common variable immunodeficiency.

This clone was detected only a few times. The read falls 3 residues short of the CDR3 end, and the missing part is taken from the germline J gene. This chain uses TRBV7-9 with TRBJ2-5; the match to TRBD1 covers 7 bases. V lost 4 bases to trimming and J lost 4 bases; unmatched junction nucleotides: 3. The CDR3 has 13 amino acids. Germline CDR1 reads SEHNR; CDR2 reads FQNEAQ (reference sequence). CDR3 DNA (partial): TGTGCCAGCAGCTCGAACAGGGGAGAGACC. Translating it yields CASSSNRGET. The entire CDR3 reads CASSSNRGETQYF.

In regard to this clone: The observed sequence ends 3 residues before the CDR3 terminus, with the missing tail filled in from the germline J gene. This chain connects TRBV20-1 to TRBJ2-3, with D possibly TRBD2 on 5 matching bases. The germline gives CDR1 DFQATT, CDR2 SNEGSKA (reference sequence). Deletions cut 6 bases from V and 7 bases from J, with 17 bases between. CDR3 size: 13 residues. Partial CDR3 DNA: TGCAGTGCCGCCACTAGAACTTCACATACG. This codes for CSAATRTSHT. The whole CDR3 protein reads CSAATRTSHTQYF.

In its sample, this clone is medium-sized. The read halts 3 residues ahead of the CDR3 end, with the missing end drawn from the germline J gene. The chain has TRBV5-1 and TRBJ1-1, with D unresolved. The CDR3 is made up of 13 amino acids. Germline V CDR1 and CDR2: SGHRS, YFSETQ. CDR3 amino acids: CASSLETNRGAFF. CDR3 DNA (partial): TGCGCCAGCAGCTTGGAAACGAACCGGGGA. Together with reference TRBV5-1 and TRBJ1-1, the CDR3 gives the full variable domain: KAGVTQTPRYLIKTRGQQVTLSCSPISGHRSVSWYQQTPGQGLQFLFEYFSETQRNKGNFPGRFSGRQFSNSRSEMNVSTLELGDSALYLCASSLETNRGAFFGQGTRLTVV.

This clone has more than one count but fewer than ten. The read is 3 residues too short to cover the CDR3 end, so that end is filled in from the germline J gene. The genes are TRBV18 and TRBJ1-2, with 8 bases lining up with TRBD1. V trimming: 3 bases; J trimming: 6 bases; junction bases outside the gene matches: 3. CDR1 and CDR2 (germline): KGHSH, LQKENI. The CDR3 is made up of 13 amino acids. CDR3: CASSPATGDGYTF. The sequenced CDR3 bases are TGTGCCAGCTCACCCGCGACAGGGGATGGC. Together with reference TRBV18 and TRBJ1-2, the CDR3 gives the full variable domain: NAGVMQNPRHLVRRRGQEARLRCSPMKGHSHVYWYRQLPEEGLKFMVYLQKENIIDESGMPKERFSAEFPKEGPSILRIQQVVRGDSAAYFCASSPATGDGYTFGSGTRLTVV.

This clone has a count of ten or more. The DNA ends 3 residues before the CDR3 does, and the rest of the CDR3 is filled in from the germline J gene. This chain connects TRBV20-1 to TRBJ2-5; a weak D match, TRBD1 (5 bases). Germline CDR1 DFQATT, CDR2 SNEGSKA (reference sequence). This CDR3 region has 12 residues. V shed 1 base and J shed 2 bases, with 5 bases lying between them. Here the CDR3 reads CSARAGQETQYF. The sequenced part of the CDR3 DNA is TGCAGTGCTAGAGCAGGGCAAGAGACC.

This clone occurred many times. The CDR3 bases that were read are TGCGCCAGCAGTCAAAGGACAGAGGAAGAGACC. Its translation is CASSQRTEEET. The full CDR3 protein reads CASSQRTEEETQYF. The rearrangement links TRBV23-1 to TRBJ2-5; tentative D call: TRBD1 (6 bases). The read halts 3 residues ahead of the CDR3 end, with the missing end drawn from the germline J gene. TRBV23-1 is marked as an open reading frame, function uncertain. The V and J ends lost 2 bases and 3 bases respectively, with 10 bases between them. The CDR3 loop spans 14 amino acids.

This clone turned up a few times. The sequenced fragment ends 3 residues before the CDR3 boundary, so the rest is inferred from the germline J gene. This sequence joins TRBV19 and TRBJ1-6; TRBD1 matches at 9 bases. This CDR3 region has 17 residues. Germline V gene sequence: CDR1 LNHDA, CDR2 SQIVND (reference sequence). The V and J ends lost 4 bases and 7 bases, in that order; junction bases with no gene match: 11. Incomplete CDR3 DNA: TGTGCCAGTAGTAGACCGGGACAGGGATATACGAATTCACCC. This sequence encodes CASSRPGQGYTNSP. The whole CDR3 protein is CASSRPGQGYTNSPLHF.

This clone was counted between two and nine times. The DNA ends 3 residues before the CDR3 does, and the rest of the CDR3 is filled in from the germline J gene. The chain is built from TRBV20-1 and TRBJ2-3; D perhaps matches TRBD2 (5 bases). Germline lookup yields CDR1 DFQATT and CDR2 SNEGSKA (reference sequence). Trimming cost V 5 bases and J 4 bases, with 7 bases left between them. There are 11 residues in the CDR3. CDR3 protein: CSASGSDTQYF. The sequenced part of the CDR3 DNA is TGCAGTGCTTCGGGGTCAGATACG.

Comment on this clone: The CDR3 end lies 3 residues beyond the end of the read and is filled in from the germline J gene. The genes are TRBV20-1 and TRBJ2-7; a possible D gene is TRBD1 (7 bases). Trimming removed 2 bases at V and 3 bases at J, with 11 bases between. The length of the CDR3 is 13 residues. From germline, CDR1 is DFQATT and CDR2 SNEGSKA (reference sequence). The DNA read from the CDR3 is TGCAGTGCTAGACGCAGGGGGGACTACGAG. This translates into CSARRRGDYE. The whole CDR3 protein is CSARRRGDYEQYF.

Turning to this clone: The read stops 3 residues short of the end of the CDR3; the missing end is completed from the germline J gene. The V gene is TRBV7-6, the J gene TRBJ2-3; 11 positions agree with TRBD2. From germline, CDR1 is SGHVS and CDR2 FNYEAQ. V shed 0 bases and J 1 base; nucleotides not matched to a gene: 0. The CDR3 length is 16 residues. The CDR3 spells CASSLATSGGTDTQYF. The part of the CDR3 DNA that was read is TGTGCCAGCAGCTTAGCGACTAGCGGGGGCACAGATACG.

Comment on this clone: The CDR3 goes on 3 residues after the read ends, and that part is filled in from the germline J gene. The V gene is TRBV18, the J gene TRBJ2-7, with D tentatively TRBD2 (7 bases). The CDR3 sequence is 15 residues long. Trimming stripped 0 bases from V and 5 bases from J, with 14 bases between. Germline V gene lookup returns CDR1 KGHSH and CDR2 LQKENI. The CDR3 spells CASSPPLRGAHEQYF. Incomplete CDR3 DNA: TGTGCCAGCTCACCACCGTTACGGGGGGCTCACGAG.

This clone appeared a few times. The read ends 3 residues early relative to the CDR3; the germline J gene fills the gap. The V gene is TRBV6-1, the J gene TRBJ2-3; 8 nucleotides line up with TRBD1. Germline CDR1 MNHNS, CDR2 SASEGT. V was clipped by 3 bases and J by 5 bases; unmatched bases: 4. The CDR3 runs to 14 residues. CDR3 region: CASSDGQGVDTQYF. The part of the CDR3 DNA that was read is TGTGCCAGCAGTGACGGACAGGGAGTAGATACG.

This clone occurred many times. The CDR3 is cut off 3 residues early in the read; its end comes from the germline J gene. The chain joins TRBV11-2 to TRBJ2-7, with 11 bases matching TRBD1. The CDR3 consists of 15 residues. Germline V gives CDR1 SGHAT, CDR2 FQNNGV. Trimming cost V 6 bases and J 4 bases; bases outside gene matches: 8. The CDR3 protein is CASRHTDRGLYEQYF. The DNA read from the CDR3 is TGTGCCAGCAGACATACGGACAGGGGGCTATACGAG.

As concerns this clone: Sequencing ends 3 residues short of the CDR3 end; the germline J gene provides the rest. The chain employs TRBV30 and TRBJ2-1; D is unclear. CDR1 GTSNPN and CDR2 SVGIG come from the germline V gene (reference sequence). V was clipped by 6 bases and J by 4 bases, with 7 bases between them. The CDR3 is made up of 11 amino acids. Incomplete CDR3 DNA: TGTGCCTGCACAGATTACAATGAG. It yields the protein CACTDYNE. The entire CDR3 protein reads CACTDYNEQFF.

This clone has more than one count but fewer than ten. With the read ending 3 residues before the CDR3 end, the germline J gene is used to fill in that end. The chain links TRBV7-2 to TRBJ2-7; possible D gene TRBD2, 6 bases. The CDR3 is made up of 15 amino acids. Per germline, CDR1 SGHTA and CDR2 FQGNSA. Trimming stripped 2 bases from V and 6 bases from J, with 17 bases between. CDR3 DNA, as far as it was read: TGTGCCAGCAGCTTACGGGGGAAGTTACTTGGCGAG. Encoded protein: CASSLRGKLLGE. The whole CDR3 region reads CASSLRGKLLGEQYF. Supplemented by reference TRBV7-2 and TRBJ2-7, the full variable domain reads GAGVSQSPSNKVTEKGKDVELRCDPISGHTALYWYRQSLGQGLEFLIYFQGNSAPDKSGLPSDRFSAERTGGSVSTLTIQRTQQEDSAVYLCASSLRGKLLGEQYFGPGTRLTVT.

This clone was seen more than once but under ten times. With the read ending 3 residues before the CDR3 end, the germline J gene is used to fill in that end. The V gene is TRBV18, the J gene TRBJ1-1; maybe TRBD1 (6 bases). Germline CDR1 KGHSH, CDR2 LQKENI. V lost 6 bases to trimming and J lost 1 base, with 9 bases between them. The CDR3 contains 13 residues. The DNA read from the CDR3 is TGTGCCAGCTCCGGACAGTCGAACACTGAA. It encodes CASSGQSNTE. The CDR3 in its entirety is CASSGQSNTEAFF.

As regards this clone: The read terminates 3 residues ahead of where the CDR3 ends, so the germline J gene completes it. This chain connects TRBV19 to TRBJ2-3; 9 nucleotides agree with TRBD2. CDR1 and CDR2 (germline): LNHDA, SQIVND (reference sequence). Germline trimming cut 6 bases from V and 4 bases from J; bases unmatched to any gene: 8. CDR3 length: 15 residues. The DNA read from the CDR3 is TGTGCCAGTAGCGGCGGGGGGGCCGGAGCAGATACG. This translates into CASSGGGAGADT. Given in full, the CDR3 is CASSGGGAGADTQYF. Looking up the rest from reference TRBV19 and TRBJ2-3 gives the full variable domain: DGGITQSPKYLFRKEGQNVTLSCEQNLNHDAMYWYRQDPGQGLRLIYYSQIVNDFQKGDIAEGYSVSREKKESFPLTVTSAQKNPTAFYLCASSGGGAGADTQYFGPGTRLTVL.

This clone turned up a few times. The read terminates 3 residues before the CDR3 end, so the remaining end is supplied by the germline J gene. The gene calls are TRBV30 and TRBJ1-6; possibly TRBD1 for D (5 bases). V shed 4 bases and J shed 10 bases, with 14 bases lying between them. Germline-derived CDR1 and CDR2 are GTSNPN and SVGIG (reference sequence). The CDR3 extends over 13 amino acids. Incomplete CDR3 DNA: TGTGCCTGGACCCCAGGGTGGCGATCACCC. It encodes CAWTPGWRSP. The CDR3 in its entirety is CAWTPGWRSPLHF.

This clone has a handful of counts. The part of the CDR3 DNA that was read is TGTGCCAGCACAGCGTCCTCGGGGTCGCATCAA. Translation gives CASTASSGSHQ. The complete CDR3 protein is CASTASSGSHQAFF. The chain joins TRBV2 to TRBJ1-1; D unclear. The DNA ends 3 residues before the CDR3 does, and the rest of the CDR3 is filled in from the germline J gene. The CDR3 length is 14 residues. Germline V lookup: CDR1 SNHLY, CDR2 FYNNEI.

This clone has only a few counts. The sequenced fragment ends 3 residues before the CDR3 boundary, so the rest is inferred from the germline J gene. V is TRBV18 and J is TRBJ1-5, with D maybe TRBD1 (5 bases). V lost 3 bases and J 3 bases, leaving 12 bases between the germline ends. CDR3 length: 15 amino acids. The germline gives CDR1 KGHSH, CDR2 LQKENI. CDR3 bases read: TGTGCCAGCTCACCCGGATGGGGGGTCAATCAGCCC. Residues: CASSPGWGVNQP. The whole CDR3 region reads CASSPGWGVNQPQHF. Supplemented by reference TRBV18 and TRBJ1-5, the full variable domain reads NAGVMQNPRHLVRRRGQEARLRCSPMKGHSHVYWYRQLPEEGLKFMVYLQKENIIDESGMPKERFSAEFPKEGPSILRIQQVVRGDSAAYFCASSPGWGVNQPQHFGDGTRLSIL.

Details on this clone: The read comes to an end 3 residues before the CDR3 does, leaving the germline J gene to fill in the end. The chain has TRBV5-1 and TRBJ1-1; 7 nucleotides line up with TRBD1. Unmatched junction bases numbered 4, after V lost 4 bases and J lost 7 bases. CDR3 length: 12 residues. Germline V gene data show CDR1 as SGHRS and CDR2 as YFSETQ. CDR3 DNA, as far as it was read: TGCGCCAGCAGCGTGGACAGGCTTGAA. Amino acids: CASSVDRLE. From start to end, the CDR3 is CASSVDRLEAFF.

In this sample, this clone turned up a few times. Read coverage stops 3 residues before the CDR3 terminus; the germline J gene supplies the remainder. The chain recombines TRBV19 with TRBJ1-2; D perhaps matches TRBD1 (6 bases). The CDR3 contains 14 residues. From germline, CDR1 is LNHDA and CDR2 SQIVND (reference sequence). V was trimmed by 6 bases and J by 2 bases, leaving 13 bases between them. CDR3 bases read: TGTGCCAGTAGCCAGCGGACAGCCAACTATGGC. Residues: CASSQRTANYG. The entire CDR3 is CASSQRTANYGYTF.

Comments on this clone: Coverage ceases 3 residues before the CDR3 finishes, and the germline J gene fills in the end. The rearrangement joins TRBV20-1 to TRBJ2-7, with a possible D match to TRBD1 (7 bases). The CDR3 is made up of 11 amino acids. Per the germline V gene, CDR1 is DFQATT and CDR2 is SNEGSKA (reference sequence). The CDR3 sequence: CRAYRGGEQYF. The CDR3 bases that were read are TGCAGGGCTTACAGGGGAGGCGAG.

The sample holds a few counts of this clone. The read ends 3 residues before the CDR3 terminus; that terminus is restored from the germline J gene. The rearrangement links TRBV30 to TRBJ2-5, with D tentatively TRBD2 (6 bases). The CDR3 runs to 12 residues. The V gene's germline CDR1 is GTSNPN and CDR2 SVGIG (reference sequence). V lost 2 bases, J lost 7 bases, and 11 bases lay in between. This CDR3 is CAWSFWRGTQYF. The sequenced part of the CDR3 DNA is TGTGCCTGGAGTTTCTGGCGGGGGACC. The whole variable domain, filled in from reference TRBV30 and TRBJ2-5, reads SQTIHQWPATLVQPVGSPLSLECTVEGTSNPNLYWYRQAAGRGLQLLFYSVGIGQISSEVPQNLSASRPQDRQFILSSKKLLLSDSGFYLCAWSFWRGTQYFGPGTRLLVL.

This clone was counted only a few times. The CDR3 end lies 3 residues beyond the end of the read and is filled in from the germline J gene. The chain uses TRBV6-2 or TRBV6-3 and TRBJ1-6, with 7 bases that match TRBD1. CDR1 and CDR2 (germline): MNHEY, SVGEGT. The CDR3 consists of 14 residues. With 6 bases clipped from V and 5 bases from J, the junction kept 4 bases outside the gene matches. The chain's CDR3 is CASSRGTDNSPLHF. CDR3 DNA (partial): TGTGCCAGCAGCCGCGGGACAGATAATTCACCC.

On this clone: The CDR3 extends 3 residues past the end of the read, so its final part is completed from the germline J gene. This chain links TRBV6-2 or TRBV6-3 with TRBJ2-7; 7 bases align to TRBD1. Germline CDR1 reads MNHEY; CDR2 reads SVGEGT. V was pared by 8 bases and J by 3 bases, with 4 bases of the junction left unmatched. This CDR3 is 12 amino acids long. CDR3: CASGTVDYEQYF. The sequenced part of the CDR3 DNA is TGTGCCAGCGGGACAGTAGACTACGAG.

With respect to this clone: The CDR3 end falls 3 residues outside the read, so it is completed with the germline J gene. J is TRBJ2-1 and V is TRBV20-1, with 12 bases lining up with TRBD1. The junction had 6 bases not matched to a gene; V was cut back by 6 bases and J by 0 bases. CDR1 DFQATT and CDR2 SNEGSKA come from the germline V gene (reference sequence). This CDR3 spans 16 amino acids. The CDR3 is CSARGTGGLSYNEQFF. CDR3 bases read: TGCAGTGCCCGTGGGACAGGGGGCCTCTCCTACAATGAG.

In regard to this clone: The read finishes 3 residues shy of the CDR3 end, and the germline J gene is used to complete it. This sequence joins TRBV2 and TRBJ2-3; D might be TRBD1 (5 bases). Per germline, CDR1 SNHLY and CDR2 FYNNEI. V dropped 4 bases and J dropped 1 base, with 18 bases sitting between them. CDR3 size: 17 residues. CDR3: CASSGVSRALGTDTQYF. The CDR3 bases that were read are TGTGCCAGCAGTGGAGTTAGCAGGGCGTTGGGCACAGATACG.

This CDR3 is CASSDDRGTEAFF. The CDR3 bases that were read are TGTGCCAGCAGCGACGACAGGGGAACTGAA. This chain joins TRBV7-3 and TRBJ1-1; 8 bases are a match to TRBD1. With the read ending 3 residues before the CDR3 end, the germline J gene is used to fill in that end. Trimming cost V 5 bases and J 5 bases; bases outside gene matches: 4. The CDR3 runs to 13 residues. CDR1 is SGHTA and CDR2 is FQGTGA in the germline V gene.